This T cell receptor (beta chain) appears in the sequencing data of a study of patients and donors after allogeneic stem cell transplantation. Trimming stripped 3 bases from V and 0 bases from J, with 11 bases between. Germline values: CDR1 SGHTA, CDR2 FQGTGA. This CDR3 is 15 amino acids long. Via MiXCR, TCRdb re-called the RT-PCR reads, giving one row per CDR3 protein. The table shows 150,000 to 200,000 distinct CDR3 sequences, with 41% occurring only once. Sequenced: blood, either unsorted or a sorted T cell fraction (not recorded which). This chain connects TRBV7-3 to TRBJ1-1; D is uncertain. The TCR originated in a human donor who was either an allogeneic HSCT recipient or a stem cell or donor lymphocyte infusion donor (not recorded which). It is not recorded whose cells these are; they may come from a transplant donor. In nucleotides, the CDR3 is TGTGCCAGCAGCTTTAAGGGCAGAATGAACACTGAAGCTTTCTTT. The encoded protein is CASSFKGRMNTEAFF.